This T cell receptor beta chain was sequenced during a study of cytomegalovirus exposure and HLA in healthy donors. Study results and limitations: In a later analysis, approximately 18,000 TCR beta sequences were associated with HLA alleles at 0.05 false discovery rate. When analyzed later, the rates of TCR association showed variation by HLA locus, with DRB1 the most and HLA-C the fewest.

The PCR ran on 60 Vbeta and 13 Jbeta primers. Assay: immunoSEQ multiplex PCR; the TCRdb copy retains only in-frame clones and omits some. The top ten hold under 4.5% of the sample, which has about 140,000 clones, about 80% seen once. Regarding this clone: Its antigen remains unidentified.

CDR3 length equals 14 residues. The germline CDR1 and CDR2 sequences are LNHDA and SQIVND (reference sequence). Trimming shortened V by 4 bases and J by 1 base, and 8 bases separated the two germline ends. This sequence joins TRBV19 and TRBJ2-1; TRBD1 is a possible D gene (6 bases). The receptor was isolated from a man aged 18 to 35 in good health and CMV-seronegative. Sequencing used PBMCs. The CDR3 here is CASSKDRSYNEQFF. The CDR3 DNA follows: TGTGCCAGTAGTAAGGACAGATCCTACAATGAGCAGTTCTTC.